This T cell receptor beta chain is drawn from a study of T-cell memory formation after mild COVID-19. The CDR3 contains 18 residues. Losses at the gene ends were 8 bases for V and 7 bases for J; bases not matched to a gene: 24. The germline gives CDR1 GTSNPN, CDR2 SVGIG (reference sequence). Concerning this clonotype itself: Antigen: not known.

Study results and limitations: The study found balanced CD4/CD8 in clones contracting day 15 to 85 and a CD4+ lean in later expanders. Pre-infection memory contained some responding clones, which suggested that cross-reactive memory had joined. Largely, contracting CD4+ clones fell within CM and EM, and contracting CD8+ clones within EMRA.

5'RACE primed from the constant segment yielded TCR alpha and TCR beta cDNA libraries bearing sample barcodes and UMIs. In TCRdb, the 5' RACE reads were re-called with MiXCR into one record per CDR3 protein. This sample carries some 120,000 distinct CDR3 sequences, 5% to 6.5% of them seen once, and the ten largest clones take 2% to 2.5%. The clonotype was recovered from an adult woman who had mild COVID-19 (a few samples of this study predate the infection). Cell type and time point are not known. The rearrangement joins TRBV30 to TRBJ2-1; 9 nucleotides match TRBD2. Sequenced sample: PBMCs or a T cell subset sorted from them (not recorded which). The CDR3 spells CAPMDSGSCGTFGNEQFF. In DNA, the CDR3 is TGTGCCCCCATGGATAGCGGGAGTTGCGGCACGTTCGGGAATGAGCAGTTCTTC.